This is a list of T cell receptor beta chains from one sample in a study of cytomegalovirus exposure and HLA in healthy donors. Assay used: immunoSEQ multiplex PCR; TCRdb lists only in-frame clones, some missing. The sample shows 150,000 to 200,000 clones, around 88% of them seen only once. Sequenced input: PBMCs. All receptors derive from a woman younger than 35 in good health and CMV-seronegative. Each CDR3 is given with its conserved first and last residue. A D gene is named only where the DNA matches it firmly. The size of a clone is reported for some rows only, either as once, few or many, or as a class for expanded clones.

V gene	D gene	J gene	clone size	CDR3 protein	CDR3 DNA
TRBV5-6	-	TRBJ2-7	few	CASSPGFSYEQYF	TGTGCCAGCAGTCCGGGTTTCTCCTACGAGCAGTACTTC
TRBV7-3	-	TRBJ2-1	-	CASSSTGSPEQFF	TGTGCCAGCAGCTCAACCGGTAGCCCTGAGCAGTTCTTC
TRBV5-6	TRBD1	TRBJ1-2	-	CASSPTTGTYGYTF	TGTGCCAGCAGCCCGACGACAGGGACCTATGGCTACACCTTC
TRBV13	TRBD1	TRBJ2-1	-	CASSPVAGTGAGNEQFF	TGTGCCAGCAGCCCGGTTGCTGGGACAGGGGCTGGGAATGAGCAGTTCTTC
TRBV27	-	TRBJ1-1	-	CASSLFGNTEAFF	TGTGCCAGCAGTTTATTCGGGAACACTGAAGCTTTCTTT
TRBV19	TRBD1	TRBJ2-7	once	CASSIDRGTGESYEQYF	TGTGCCAGTAGTATAGATCGGGGGACAGGGGAGTCCTACGAGCAGTACTTC
TRBV25-1	TRBD1	TRBJ2-7	-	CASSRETGVSSYEQYF	TGTGCCAGCAGTAGAGAGACAGGGGTGAGCTCCTACGAGCAGTACTTC
TRBV6-5	-	TRBJ1-2	-	CASSYEGDNYGYTF	TGTGCCAGCAGTTATGAGGGGGACAACTATGGCTACACCTTC
TRBV4-1	-	TRBJ1-1	-	CASSQGEGTEAFF	TGCGCCAGCAGCCAAGGTGAGGGCACTGAAGCTTTCTTT
TRBV28	TRBD2	TRBJ2-3	once	CASSYDAGVGTDTQYF	TGTGCCAGCAGTTATGATGCGGGGGTGGGCACAGATACGCAGTATTTT
TRBV7-8	TRBD1	TRBJ1-5	-	CASSPSRGARQPQHF	TGTGCCAGCAGCCCATCCAGGGGGGCCAGACAGCCCCAGCATTTT
TRBV7-9	-	TRBJ1-2	-	CASSLDSQASRGYTF	TGTGCCAGCAGCTTAGACTCGCAGGCTTCTCGGGGCTACACCTTC
TRBV5-1	TRBD2	TRBJ2-7	-	CASSLGLAGGSSSYEQYF	TGCGCCAGCAGCTTGGGGCTAGCGGGGGGGAGTAGCTCCTACGAGCAGTACTTC
TRBV4-1	TRBD2	TRBJ2-5	once	CASSRTSGELWEQYF	TGCGCCAGCAGCCGGACTAGCGGGGAGCTGTGGGAGCAGTACTTC
TRBV7-9	-	TRBJ1-5	-	CASSASPGHGPPNQPQHF	TGTGCCAGCAGCGCTTCCCCGGGACATGGACCCCCCAATCAGCCCCAGCATTTT
TRBV18	TRBD1	TRBJ2-7	-	CASSRDRGSYEQYF	TGTGCCAGCTCAAGGGACAGGGGCTCCTACGAGCAGTACTTC
TRBV7-9	-	TRBJ2-1	once	CASSPDSSYNEQFF	TGTGCCAGCAGTCCCGATAGCTCCTACAATGAGCAGTTCTTC
TRBV6-5	TRBD1	TRBJ1-3	-	CASSPRGPGGNTIYF	TGTGCCAGCAGTCCCAGGGGGCCGGGTGGAAACACCATATATTTT
TRBV5-1	TRBD1	TRBJ2-7	-	CASNGQGPHEQYF	TGCGCCAGCAACGGACAGGGGCCCCACGAGCAGTACTTC
TRBV6-5	-	TRBJ1-5	-	CASSPTLDQPQHF	TGTGCCAGCAGTCCCACCTTAGATCAGCCCCAGCATTTT
TRBV13	-	TRBJ2-7	-	CASSLTGVSYEQYF	TGTGCCAGCAGCTTAACGGGGGTCTCCTACGAGCAGTACTTC
TRBV2	TRBD1	TRBJ1-1	-	CASRLDRASEAFF	TGTGCCAGCAGACTGGACAGGGCGAGTGAAGCTTTCTTT
TRBV9	-	TRBJ1-2	once	CASGRSTSGYGYTF	TGTGCCAGCGGTAGATCTACGTCGGGCTATGGCTACACCTTC
TRBV4-1	-	TRBJ1-2	-	CASGRTADYGYTF	TGCGCCAGCGGCCGGACAGCGGACTATGGCTACACCTTC
TRBV18	-	TRBJ2-1	-	CASSLDYPNNEQFF	TGTGCCAGCTCCTTGGACTACCCTAACAATGAGCAGTTCTTC
TRBV6-5	TRBD1	TRBJ1-5	-	CASSLKGAGQPQHF	TGTGCCAGCAGTTTAAAGGGGGCGGGACAGCCCCAGCATTTT
TRBV11-2	TRBD1	TRBJ2-7	-	CASSLDRDRDYEQYF	TGTGCCAGCAGCTTAGACCGGGACAGGGACTACGAGCAGTACTTC
TRBV6-7	-	TRBJ2-7	-	CASSQNYPRYFYEQYF	TGTGCCAGCAGCCAAAATTATCCCAGGTATTTCTACGAGCAGTACTTC
TRBV7-2	-	TRBJ1-1	-	CASSHPQTVNTEAFF	TGTGCCAGCAGCCACCCCCAGACAGTGAACACTGAAGCTTTCTTT
TRBV6-5	TRBD2	TRBJ2-5	-	CASSRGGAGETQYF	TGTGCCAGCAGTCGCGGGGGGGCGGGAGAGACCCAGTACTTC
TRBV7-9	-	TRBJ1-2	-	CASSLRSRTNILAGGYTF	TGTGCCAGCAGCTTAAGGTCACGTACCAATATTCTAGCGGGGGGCTACACCTTC
TRBV19	-	TRBJ1-5	-	CASSISNQPQHF	TGTGCCAGTAGTATTTCTAATCAGCCCCAGCATTTT
TRBV19	TRBD1	TRBJ1-2	-	CASSATGTGGERNGYTF	TGTGCCAGTAGTGCAACCGGGACAGGGGGCGAGAGGAATGGCTACACCTTC
TRBV5-6	-	TRBJ2-1	few	CASSRGTPDLYNEQFF	TGTGCCAGCAGCCGGGGGACGCCTGACCTCTACAATGAGCAGTTCTTC
TRBV28	-	TRBJ1-3	-	CASSLRREQAGNTIYF	TGTGCCAGCAGTTTAAGGAGGGAACAAGCTGGAAACACCATATATTTT
TRBV27	TRBD1	TRBJ1-5	-	CASRGQGDVAQHF	TGTGCCAGCAGGGGACAGGGTGATGTCGCCCAGCATTTT
TRBV7-6	-	TRBJ1-1	-	CASSFLNTEAFF	TGTGCCAGCAGCTTCTTGAACACTGAAGCTTTCTTT
TRBV19	TRBD2	TRBJ2-3	once	CASTGGGIGVPDTQYF	TGTGCCAGTACCGGGGGGGGGATTGGGGTCCCAGATACGCAGTATTTT
TRBV9	TRBD1	TRBJ2-7	-	CASSGTGTEQYF	TGTGCCAGCAGCGGGACAGGGACCGAGCAGTACTTC
TRBV6-1	TRBD1	TRBJ1-6	-	CASRDRENSPLHF	TGTGCCAGCAGGGACAGGGAGAATTCACCCCTCCACTTT
TRBV18	TRBD1	TRBJ1-1	-	CASSLGTVQTEAFF	TGTGCCAGCTCCCTTGGGACAGTTCAGACTGAAGCTTTCTTT
TRBV30	TRBD2	TRBJ2-5	-	CAWSGARSGGAIRLQETQYF	TGTGCCTGGAGTGGGGCGCGCAGCGGGGGGGCCATACGATTACAAGAGACCCAGTACTTC
TRBV29-1	-	TRBJ1-1	-	CSVDSLNTEAFF	TGCAGCGTTGACAGTTTGAACACTGAAGCTTTCTTT
TRBV27	-	TRBJ2-7	once	CASSYAPPPRVYEQYF	TGTGCCAGCAGCTACGCACCCCCACCCCGGGTCTACGAGCAGTACTTC
TRBV7-9	-	TRBJ2-7	once	CASSSIIPQQGPRVEQYF	TGTGCCAGCAGCTCAATTATACCTCAACAGGGTCCAAGGGTCGAGCAGTACTTC
TRBV19	-	TRBJ2-5	-	CASSMQPRLVGETQYF	TGTGCCAGTAGTATGCAACCCAGACTAGTCGGTGAGACCCAGTACTTC
TRBV7-2	-	TRBJ2-2	-	CASSFQGSAGELFF	TGTGCCAGCAGCTTTCAGGGGAGCGCCGGGGAGCTGTTTTTT
TRBV7-2	TRBD1	TRBJ1-5	-	CASSHRGDQPQHF	TGTGCCAGCAGCCACAGGGGAGATCAGCCCCAGCATTTT
TRBV30	-	TRBJ1-4	-	CAWSVQSLKEKLFF	TGTGCCTGGAGTGTACAGTCTCTTAAAGAAAAACTGTTTTTT
TRBV19	TRBD1	TRBJ1-5	-	CASSIGTVYNNQPQHF	TGTGCCAGTAGTATCGGGACAGTATATAACAATCAGCCCCAGCATTTT
TRBV6-5	-	TRBJ1-4	few	CASSFGTGTNEKLFF	TGTGCCAGCAGTTTCGGAACCGGGACTAATGAAAAACTGTTTTTT
TRBV6-5	TRBD2	TRBJ2-1	-	CASSYRGGREINEQFF	TGTGCCAGCAGTTACCGAGGCGGGAGGGAGATAAATGAGCAGTTCTTC
TRBV27	TRBD1	TRBJ1-4	-	CASSLLGTAREKLFF	TGTGCCAGCAGTTTATTGGGGACAGCTCGTGAAAAACTGTTTTTT
TRBV7-3	-	TRBJ1-1	-	CASSPRGSSEAFF	TGTGCCAGCAGCCCCCGGGGAAGCTCTGAAGCTTTCTTT
TRBV11-2	-	TRBJ2-7	-	CASSWDTAYEQYF	TGTGCCAGCAGCTGGGACACTGCCTACGAGCAGTACTTC
TRBV28	-	TRBJ1-6	-	CASSFPDRPLHF	TGTGCCAGCAGTTTCCCGGACAGACCCCTCCACTTT
TRBV5-5	-	TRBJ1-2	-	CASSLGTVTSYTF	TGTGCCAGCAGCTTGGGGACAGTAACTTCCTACACCTTC
TRBV19	TRBD2	TRBJ2-1	-	CASSITSGRSYDNEQFF	TGTGCCAGTAGTATAACTAGCGGGAGAAGCTACGACAATGAGCAGTTCTTC
TRBV6-5	TRBD1	TRBJ2-3	few	CASRDPGTGRRTQYF	TGTGCCAGCAGGGACCCCGGGACAGGGAGGCGGACGCAGTATTTT